Listed below are T cell receptor beta chains from one sample, sequenced in a study of T-cell memory formation after mild COVID-19. TCRdb re-called the 5' RACE reads with MiXCR, one entry per CDR3 protein. The sample consists of approximately 200,000 distinct CDR3 sequences, approximately 16% of them appearing once. The sample was PBMCs or a T cell subset sorted from them (not recorded which). These receptors were taken from an adult woman who had mild COVID-19 (a few samples of this study predate the infection). Cell type and time point are not known. The CDR3 runs from the conserved cysteine through the conserved F or W. Fields, in order: J gene, V gene, CDR3 protein.

j_gene: TRBJ2-7
v_gene: TRBV5-6
CDR3aa: CASSFYWRDYEQYF

j_gene: TRBJ2-7
v_gene: TRBV6-5
CDR3aa: CASSYSPTNYEQYF

j_gene: TRBJ1-2
v_gene: TRBV20-1
CDR3aa: CSATPGGPMVGYTF

j_gene: TRBJ2-3
v_gene: TRBV6-5
CDR3aa: CASKPGPFTDTQYF

j_gene: TRBJ1-5
v_gene: TRBV2
CDR3aa: CASSGGRHGNQPQHF

j_gene: TRBJ2-1
v_gene: TRBV5-1
CDR3aa: CASSPDARVREQFF

j_gene: TRBJ2-7
v_gene: TRBV6-2/TRBV6-3
CDR3aa: CASSPGTSGGLYEQYF

j_gene: TRBJ1-3
v_gene: TRBV6-5
CDR3aa: CASSYSAIGTASSGNTIYF

j_gene: TRBJ2-7
v_gene: TRBV29-1
CDR3aa: CSVGGTDRSYEQYF

j_gene: TRBJ2-3
v_gene: TRBV11-2
CDR3aa: CASSFSTIGADTQYF

j_gene: TRBJ1-5
v_gene: TRBV4-1
CDR3aa: CASSRGDRGGNQPQHF

j_gene: TRBJ1-2
v_gene: TRBV12-3/TRBV12-4
CDR3aa: CASRPESGTGDGYTF

j_gene: TRBJ2-3
v_gene: TRBV29-1
CDR3aa: CSVEWQDTQYF

j_gene: TRBJ2-2
v_gene: TRBV5-5
CDR3aa: CASSPLGASGELFF

j_gene: TRBJ1-1
v_gene: TRBV5-1
CDR3aa: CASSERPSVGAEAFF

j_gene: TRBJ1-5
v_gene: TRBV6-1
CDR3aa: CASSEGEYSLSSNQPQHF

j_gene: TRBJ1-1
v_gene: TRBV7-9
CDR3aa: CASSLVGQGILGSTEAFF

j_gene: TRBJ2-3
v_gene: TRBV7-9
CDR3aa: CASGREATDTQYF

j_gene: TRBJ2-1
v_gene: TRBV10-3
CDR3aa: CAISTGTDNEQFF

j_gene: TRBJ1-1
v_gene: TRBV30
CDR3aa: CAWRDSLNTEAFF

j_gene: TRBJ2-3
v_gene: TRBV7-9
CDR3aa: CASSLRGIADTQYF

j_gene: TRBJ2-7
v_gene: TRBV12-3/TRBV12-4
CDR3aa: CATRDRVRVHAYEQYF

j_gene: TRBJ1-2
v_gene: TRBV4-3
CDR3aa: CASSYDRVYGYTF

j_gene: TRBJ2-4
v_gene: TRBV9
CDR3aa: CASSEMGQPWGIQYF

j_gene: TRBJ2-2
v_gene: TRBV18
CDR3aa: CASSGAAFGELFF

j_gene: TRBJ2-4
v_gene: TRBV4-1
CDR3aa: CASSQVTRKTGTGNIQYF

j_gene: TRBJ2-3
v_gene: TRBV6-1
CDR3aa: CASSEALRSTDTQYF

j_gene: TRBJ2-3
v_gene: TRBV3-1
CDR3aa: CANSRTDTQYF

j_gene: TRBJ2-3
v_gene: TRBV11-3
CDR3aa: CASSAVPGTDTQYF

j_gene: TRBJ2-5
v_gene: TRBV7-2
CDR3aa: CASSLSGIQETQYF

j_gene: TRBJ1-5
v_gene: TRBV20-1
CDR3aa: CSALTYSNQPQHF

j_gene: TRBJ2-1
v_gene: TRBV20-1
CDR3aa: CSARPPRVLAGYNEQFF

j_gene: TRBJ1-2
v_gene: TRBV12-3/TRBV12-4
CDR3aa: CASSFGSYYGYTF

j_gene: TRBJ1-1
v_gene: TRBV10-3
CDR3aa: CAISESKGQGTEAFF

j_gene: TRBJ1-2
v_gene: TRBV20-1
CDR3aa: CSARGRDYGYTF

j_gene: TRBJ2-1
v_gene: TRBV6-5
CDR3aa: CASRLDRMYNEQFF

j_gene: TRBJ2-2
v_gene: TRBV9
CDR3aa: CASSVVPRTGELFF

j_gene: TRBJ2-1
v_gene: TRBV7-3
CDR3aa: CASSFTLAANEQFF

j_gene: TRBJ2-4
v_gene: TRBV4-2
CDR3aa: CASSSQGTGYAKNIQYF

j_gene: TRBJ2-7
v_gene: TRBV19
CDR3aa: CASSEAGGASYEQYF

j_gene: TRBJ2-1
v_gene: TRBV7-2
CDR3aa: CASSLYPTSEIYNEQFF

j_gene: TRBJ1-1
v_gene: TRBV9
CDR3aa: CASSVEGQGAGTEAFF

j_gene: TRBJ2-1
v_gene: TRBV3-1
CDR3aa: CASSPLAGEGNNEQFF

j_gene: TRBJ2-1
v_gene: TRBV6-1
CDR3aa: CACRANNEQFF

j_gene: TRBJ2-1
v_gene: TRBV5-1
CDR3aa: CASSLVVSNEQFF

j_gene: TRBJ1-2
v_gene: TRBV5-5
CDR3aa: CASSLGQGIYGYTF

j_gene: TRBJ2-1
v_gene: TRBV7-6
CDR3aa: CASSPRLAGGPSEFF

j_gene: TRBJ1-2
v_gene: TRBV6-5
CDR3aa: CASSTPPGQGAYGYTF

j_gene: TRBJ2-3
v_gene: TRBV7-2
CDR3aa: CASSLGLAGGPGDTQYF

j_gene: TRBJ1-2
v_gene: TRBV27
CDR3aa: CASSPPGRVGYGYTF

j_gene: TRBJ2-1
v_gene: TRBV5-1
CDR3aa: CASGGGSTYNEQFF

j_gene: TRBJ2-1
v_gene: TRBV29-1
CDR3aa: CSAAGQGSSYNEQFF

j_gene: TRBJ2-2
v_gene: TRBV12-3/TRBV12-4
CDR3aa: CASSGIDGELFF

j_gene: TRBJ1-1
v_gene: TRBV5-5
CDR3aa: CASSLGRGDRWRGTEAFF

j_gene: TRBJ2-7
v_gene: TRBV2
CDR3aa: CAGKRSIRDYEQYF